This is a list of T cell receptor beta chains from one sample in a study of beta chain features in type 1 diabetes. Assay used: immunoSEQ multiplex PCR; TCRdb lists only in-frame clones, some missing. This repertoire shows roughly 180,000 clones, about 7.8% found once; its top ten account for approximately 0.87%. The sequenced sample was central memory CD4+ T cells from blood. The receptors were gathered from a woman between 35 and 50 years old with type 1 diabetes. The conserved cysteine and the conserved F or W are not part of the CDR3 here. Each record gives: V gene, J gene, D gene, CDR3 protein. A D gene is named only where the DNA matches it firmly.

V gene: TRBV28; J gene: TRBJ1-2; D gene: TRBD1; CDR3 protein: ASRDRGRGYT
V gene: TRBV10-3; J gene: TRBJ1-5; D gene: NA; CDR3 protein: AISESGGMYGQPQH
V gene: TRBV14; J gene: TRBJ1-2; D gene: TRBD1; CDR3 protein: ASSLGQFYGYT
V gene: TRBV5-4; J gene: TRBJ2-7; D gene: TRBD2; CDR3 protein: ASSLGLAGLYEQY
V gene: TRBV7-9; J gene: TRBJ1-6; D gene: NA; CDR3 protein: ASSPRGLEPLH
V gene: TRBV6-6; J gene: TRBJ1-1; D gene: NA; CDR3 protein: ASSPGSEAF
V gene: TRBV5-4; J gene: TRBJ2-2; D gene: NA; CDR3 protein: ASSLTGAQRAGELF
V gene: TRBV6-6; J gene: TRBJ2-1; D gene: TRBD1; CDR3 protein: ASSTPGQGAHEQF
V gene: TRBV5-1; J gene: TRBJ2-7; D gene: NA; CDR3 protein: ASSLEALDEQY
V gene: TRBV7-2; J gene: TRBJ2-5; D gene: TRBD1; CDR3 protein: ASSLQTGETQY
V gene: TRBV7-9; J gene: TRBJ2-3; D gene: TRBD2; CDR3 protein: ASSLTSPTDTQY
V gene: TRBV7-2; J gene: TRBJ2-1; D gene: NA; CDR3 protein: ASSLAPGSYNEQF
V gene: TRBV5-6; J gene: TRBJ2-2; D gene: NA; CDR3 protein: ASSLYQGTGELF
V gene: TRBV7-3; J gene: TRBJ2-3; D gene: TRBD2; CDR3 protein: ASSSPSGGARDTQY
V gene: TRBV10-3; J gene: TRBJ2-2; D gene: TRBD1; CDR3 protein: ASHEGGMNTGELF
V gene: TRBV18; J gene: TRBJ1-1; D gene: NA; CDR3 protein: ASSPQSMNTEAF
V gene: TRBV4-3; J gene: TRBJ2-7; D gene: TRBD1; CDR3 protein: ASSHEATGQGGPYEQY
V gene: TRBV9; J gene: TRBJ1-6; D gene: TRBD1; CDR3 protein: ASSASGQGGSPLH
V gene: TRBV4-2; J gene: TRBJ2-2; D gene: TRBD2; CDR3 protein: ASSQEGYGLAGDSGELF
V gene: TRBV6-1; J gene: TRBJ2-7; D gene: NA; CDR3 protein: ASAQESYEQY
V gene: TRBV7-8; J gene: TRBJ2-7; D gene: NA; CDR3 protein: ASSLAFGVTYEQY
V gene: TRBV11-2; J gene: TRBJ2-3; D gene: NA; CDR3 protein: ASGWGGSTDTQY
V gene: TRBV5-5; J gene: TRBJ2-7; D gene: TRBD2; CDR3 protein: ASSAGGGETYEQY
V gene: TRBV28; J gene: TRBJ1-5; D gene: TRBD1; CDR3 protein: ASTFRPGTGDSNQPQH
V gene: TRBV2; J gene: TRBJ1-1; D gene: TRBD1; CDR3 protein: ASSAGQGGRRTEAF
V gene: TRBV4-2; J gene: TRBJ2-7; D gene: NA; CDR3 protein: ASSQGVRPEQY
V gene: TRBV6-6; J gene: TRBJ2-2; D gene: TRBD1; CDR3 protein: ASTRSTGVTGELF
V gene: TRBV7-2; J gene: TRBJ2-1; D gene: TRBD2; CDR3 protein: ASSFRGREGF
V gene: TRBV28; J gene: TRBJ2-7; D gene: NA; CDR3 protein: ASSPPGGLYEQY
V gene: TRBV28; J gene: TRBJ1-1; D gene: TRBD1; CDR3 protein: ASSFGTENTEAF
V gene: TRBV6-6; J gene: TRBJ1-6; D gene: TRBD1; CDR3 protein: ASSLDREGSPLH
V gene: TRBV4-2; J gene: TRBJ2-3; D gene: TRBD2; CDR3 protein: ASSPGTSGTDTQY
V gene: TRBV5-6; J gene: TRBJ2-5; D gene: TRBD1; CDR3 protein: ASSSPGQGKETQY
V gene: TRBV4-3; J gene: TRBJ1-3; D gene: NA; CDR3 protein: ASSQAPDRVSGNTIY
V gene: TRBV30; J gene: TRBJ2-3; D gene: NA; CDR3 protein: AWSGQWDTQY
V gene: TRBV18; J gene: TRBJ2-7; D gene: TRBD1; CDR3 protein: ASSPGTGSYEQY
V gene: TRBV25-1; J gene: TRBJ2-1; D gene: NA; CDR3 protein: ASSERTRLDGEQF
V gene: TRBV4-3; J gene: TRBJ2-5; D gene: NA; CDR3 protein: ASSQGLHSQETQY
V gene: TRBV28; J gene: TRBJ2-1; D gene: TRBD2; CDR3 protein: ASISGTSYNEQF
V gene: TRBV29-1; J gene: TRBJ1-4; D gene: TRBD1; CDR3 protein: SVERKQGLNEKLF
V gene: TRBV27; J gene: TRBJ2-7; D gene: TRBD2; CDR3 protein: ASSRHWASGNLGEQY
V gene: TRBV28; J gene: TRBJ2-7; D gene: TRBD2; CDR3 protein: ASSLYQGGSYEQY
V gene: TRBV5-6; J gene: TRBJ2-7; D gene: TRBD2; CDR3 protein: ASSLTSVGTY
V gene: TRBV11-2; J gene: TRBJ2-3; D gene: NA; CDR3 protein: ASSLIGGADTQY
V gene: TRBV9; J gene: TRBJ2-3; D gene: TRBD2; CDR3 protein: ASSVVTSGSQLY
V gene: TRBV28; J gene: TRBJ2-7; D gene: NA; CDR3 protein: ATYRPAFHEQY
V gene: TRBV7-8; J gene: TRBJ1-6; D gene: TRBD1; CDR3 protein: ASSLTGWDSPLH
V gene: TRBV4-1; J gene: TRBJ2-7; D gene: NA; CDR3 protein: ASSQRTDYEQY
V gene: TRBV15; J gene: TRBJ2-7; D gene: NA; CDR3 protein: ATSRAQGRYEQY
V gene: TRBV18; J gene: TRBJ2-3; D gene: TRBD2; CDR3 protein: ASSLMTSGSNTDTQY
V gene: TRBV14; J gene: TRBJ2-2; D gene: NA; CDR3 protein: ASSQENRVTGELF
V gene: TRBV28; J gene: TRBJ2-7; D gene: TRBD1; CDR3 protein: ASSAPGQPPYEQY
V gene: TRBV5-6; J gene: TRBJ2-2; D gene: TRBD1; CDR3 protein: ASSPEGTVGAGELF